This T cell receptor beta chain appears in the sequencing data of a study of OX40 agonist ivuxolimab in advanced cancers. As for the study in general: Ivuxolimab, an antibody acting as an agonist of OX40 (CD134), was used to treat patients. The dose of intravenous ivuxolimab that patients received every 2 weeks ranged from 0.01 to 10 mg/kg.

Produced via immunoSEQ multiplex PCR; TCRdb's table is partial and in-frame only. Of roughly 60,000 clones listed, 85% to 90% are singletons. Study-level points and caveats: At 0.1 to 3.0 mg/kg, clonal expansion of CD4+ and CD8+ blood T cells had occurred by week 6.

This clone was counted between two and nine times. The antigen is not known. Trimming took 5 bases from V and 12 from J; bases not matched to a gene: 5. CDR3 length: 12 residues. Germline V CDR1 and CDR2: SNHLY, FYNNEI. This chain joins TRBV2 and TRBJ2-7; 12 positions agree with TRBD2. This receptor was taken from an adult with an advanced solid tumor such as melanoma, head and neck, liver or kidney cancer. The specimen was CD4+ or CD8+ T cells sorted from blood, collected in a trial of the OX40 agonist ivuxolimab. The chain's CDR3 is CASSLTSGRLYF. Here the CDR3 DNA reads TGTGCCAGCAGTTTGACTAGCGGGAGACTGTACTTC.